This TCR beta chain is drawn from a study of response to subunit inactivated influenza vaccine. Each CDR3 protein is one row after TCRdb ran MiXCR on the RT-PCR reads. The table has about 570,000 distinct CDR3 sequences, roughly 10% seen once. This clonotype was seen only a few times. Its specificity is not known. Study-wide findings and caveats: Only a handful of new T cells, the authors suggested, are recruited with each seasonal influenza vaccination.

The CDR3 sequence is 17 residues long. V lost 1 base and J lost 4; bases outside the gene matches: 10. Per germline, CDR1 SGHDT and CDR2 YYEEEE. Separately, the same data were catalogued under a study of T cells expressing NK-cell markers. That report adds: TCR beta cDNA was made by 5'RACE template switching with UMIs. Obtained from sorted CD3+CD56+NKG2C+, CD3+CD56+NKG2C- and CD3+CD56-NKG2C+ T cells were the TCR beta repertoires. In several donors, dominant clonotypes made up about 28.3-65% of CD3+CD56-NKG2C+ cells. HCMV specificity of expanded NKG2C+ T cell clones remained unclear.

The material was PBMCs from blood, obtained on the day of vaccination. This chain joins TRBV5-6 and TRBJ1-1, with 10 bases aligning to TRBD1. This clonotype was obtained from a man aged 50 to 59 who received an inactivated influenza vaccine. The CDR3 nucleotides read TGTGCCAGCAGCTTGAGCCCCCAGGGACAGGGGAGCACTGAAGCTTTCTTT. It yields the protein CASSLSPQGQGSTEAFF.